This T cell receptor (beta chain) stems from a study of shared clonotypes between healthy human individuals. Study outcomes and limitations: Lower generation probabilities were found for non-shared clonotypes than for those shared by all four donors.

This CDR3 spans 16 amino acids. CDR1 SGHAT and CDR2 FQNNGV come from the germline V gene. V was pared by 4 bases and J by 4 bases, with 13 bases of the junction left unmatched. In the CD4+ fraction, cells were divided into CD45RA+ naive and CD45RA-negative memory subsets. Remarks on this clone: Antigen specificity is unknown.

Measured with immunoSEQ multiplex PCR; TCRdb has only the in-frame clones, and not every one. The sample records roughly 700,000 clones, about 74% being singletons. The source of this sequence is a woman aged 30 to 39 in good health. Material for sequencing was memory CD4+ T cells sorted from blood. Subset described: CD45RA-negative fraction. The chain employs TRBV11-2 and TRBJ2-7; TRBD2 matches at 7 bases. The CDR3 nucleotides are TGTGCCAGCAGCTCCGACAAGCGGGAACCCAGGTACGAGCAGTACTTC. This encodes CASSSDKREPRYEQYF.